This T cell receptor beta chain was observed in a study of early T cells in non-severe SARS-CoV-2 infection. This clonotype was seen a handful of times. Individually, cDNA molecules had unique molecular identifiers attached to them. TCRdb re-called the 5' RACE reads with MiXCR, one entry per CDR3 protein. The sample shows about 49,000 distinct CDR3 sequences, 12% of them seen only once. This CDR3 spans 12 amino acids. The chain joins TRBV21-1 to TRBJ1-5; the table's D call of TRBD1 was not tested on the DNA. TRBV21-1 is a pseudogene locus. The sample comprised whole blood. The receptor comes from an adult who was a healthcare worker with PCR-confirmed SARS-CoV-2 infection or an uninfected control (not recorded which). The CDR3 reads CATAGGHQPQHF. The CDR3 DNA reads TGTGCCACCGCCGGGGGGCATCAGCCCCAGCATTTT.